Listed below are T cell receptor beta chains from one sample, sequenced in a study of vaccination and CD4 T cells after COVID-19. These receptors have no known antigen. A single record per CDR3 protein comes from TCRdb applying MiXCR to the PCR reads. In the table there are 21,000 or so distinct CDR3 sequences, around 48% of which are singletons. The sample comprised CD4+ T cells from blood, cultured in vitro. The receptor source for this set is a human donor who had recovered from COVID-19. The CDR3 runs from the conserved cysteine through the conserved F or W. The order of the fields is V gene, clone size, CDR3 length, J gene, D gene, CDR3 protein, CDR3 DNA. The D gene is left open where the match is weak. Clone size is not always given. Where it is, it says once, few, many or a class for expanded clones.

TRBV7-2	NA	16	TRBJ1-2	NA	CASSLSFGGPGYGYTF	TGTGCCAGCAGCTTAAGCTTCGGGGGCCCAGGCTATGGCTACACCTTC
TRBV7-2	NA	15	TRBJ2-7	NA	CASTTGRLSSYEQYF	TGTGCCAGCACCACTGGGCGTCTGAGCTCCTACGAGCAGTACTTC
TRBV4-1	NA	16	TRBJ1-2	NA	CASSQVTRVANYGYTF	TGCGCCAGCAGCCAAGTGACGAGGGTCGCTAACTATGGCTACACCTTC
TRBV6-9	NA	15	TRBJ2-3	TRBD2	CASSSSGRGTDTQYF	TGCGCCAGCAGTTCTAGCGGGAGGGGCACAGATACGCAGTATTTT
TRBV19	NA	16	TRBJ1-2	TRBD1	CASSIVGGQALYGYTF	TGTGCCAGTAGTATAGTAGGGGGACAGGCCCTCTATGGCTACACCTTC
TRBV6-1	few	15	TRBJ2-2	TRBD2	CASSSSGRSTGELFF	TGTGCCAGCAGCTCTAGCGGGAGGAGCACCGGGGAGCTGTTTTTT
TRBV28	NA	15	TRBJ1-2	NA	CASSSHAYLGYGYTF	TGTGCCAGCAGTTCCCACGCTTATCTGGGGTATGGCTACACCTTC
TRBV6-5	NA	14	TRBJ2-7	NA	CASSYSYRSYEQYF	TGTGCCAGCAGTTACTCATACAGGTCCTACGAGCAGTACTTC
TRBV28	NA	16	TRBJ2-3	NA	CASSLEGPSGTDTQYF	TGTGCCAGCAGTTTAGAAGGTCCTTCTGGCACAGATACGCAGTATTTT
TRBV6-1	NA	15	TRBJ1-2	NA	CASSEAWQGYYGYTF	TGTGCCAGCAGTGAAGCCTGGCAGGGGTACTATGGCTACACCTTC
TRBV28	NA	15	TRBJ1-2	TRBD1	CASSRPGTGENGYTF	TGTGCCAGCAGTCGTCCCGGGACAGGGGAAAATGGCTACACCTTC
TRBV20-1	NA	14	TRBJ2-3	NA	CSARGPLGTDTQYF	TGCAGTGCTAGAGGCCCCCTCGGCACAGATACGCAGTATTTT
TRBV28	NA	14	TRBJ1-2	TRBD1	CASSSPDRKYGYTF	TGTGCCAGCAGTTCCCCGGACAGGAAGTATGGCTACACCTTC
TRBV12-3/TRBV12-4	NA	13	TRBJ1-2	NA	CASSLGSNYGYTF	TGTGCCAGCAGTTTAGGCTCGAACTATGGCTACACCTTC
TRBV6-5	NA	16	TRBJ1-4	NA	CASSYPQGRLNEKLFF	TGTGCCAGCAGTTACCCGCAGGGGCGGTTGAATGAAAAACTGTTTTTT
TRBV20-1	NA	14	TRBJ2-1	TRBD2	CSAPLAGLYNEQFF	TGCAGTGCTCCCCTAGCGGGTCTCTACAATGAGCAGTTCTTC
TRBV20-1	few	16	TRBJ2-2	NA	CSARDQQGRYTGELFF	TGCAGTGCTAGAGATCAACAGGGGAGGTACACCGGGGAGCTGTTTTTT
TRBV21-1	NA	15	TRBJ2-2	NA	CASSKKEQGTGELFF	TGTGCCAGCAGCAAAAAGGAACAGGGAACCGGGGAGCTGTTTTTT
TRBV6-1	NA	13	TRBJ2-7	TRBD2	CASTRAGSYEQYF	TGTGCCAGCACACGAGCGGGAAGCTACGAGCAGTACTTC
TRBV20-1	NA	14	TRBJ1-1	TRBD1	CSARRDRASTEAFF	TGCAGTGCTAGAAGGGACAGGGCGAGCACTGAAGCTTTCTTT
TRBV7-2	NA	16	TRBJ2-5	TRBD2	CASSLDALAGEETQYF	TGTGCCAGCAGCTTAGATGCACTAGCGGGGGAAGAGACCCAGTACTTC
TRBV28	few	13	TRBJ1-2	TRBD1	CASSGQGWGGYTF	TGTGCCAGCAGTGGACAGGGGTGGGGTGGCTACACCTTC
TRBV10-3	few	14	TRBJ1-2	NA	CAISGGGLSYGYTF	TGTGCCATCAGTGGTGGCGGATTGTCCTATGGCTACACCTTC
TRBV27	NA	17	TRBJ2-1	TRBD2	CASSTLVRLAGGNEQFF	TGTGCCAGCAGTACCCTGGTGCGGCTAGCGGGAGGTAATGAGCAGTTCTTC
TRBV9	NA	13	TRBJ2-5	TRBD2	CASSRGVEETQYF	TGTGCCAGCAGTCGGGGGGTGGAAGAGACCCAGTACTTC
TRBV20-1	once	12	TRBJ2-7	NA	CSARGDTYEQYF	TGCAGTGCTAGAGGCGATACCTACGAGCAGTACTTC
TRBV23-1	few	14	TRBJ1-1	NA	CASRPPSGVSEAFF	TGCGCCAGCAGACCACCATCTGGGGTCTCTGAAGCTTTCTTT
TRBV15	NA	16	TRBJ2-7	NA	CATSRDPQGLTYEQYF	TGTGCCACCAGCAGAGATCCCCAGGGACTTACCTACGAGCAGTACTTC
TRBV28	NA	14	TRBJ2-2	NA	CASSLALDTGELFF	TGTGCCAGCAGTCTAGCGTTGGACACCGGGGAGCTGTTTTTT
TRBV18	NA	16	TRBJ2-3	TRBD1	CASSPSGGARTDTQYF	TGTGCCAGCTCACCCTCAGGGGGAGCCCGCACAGATACGCAGTATTTT
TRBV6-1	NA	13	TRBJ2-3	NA	CASSRSDSRTQYF	TGTGCCAGCAGTCGATCGGACAGCAGGACGCAGTATTTT
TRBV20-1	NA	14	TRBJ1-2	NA	CSARDSSAGYGYTF	TGCAGTGCTAGAGATAGTTCCGCGGGCTATGGCTACACCTTC
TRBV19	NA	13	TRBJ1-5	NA	CASSFRSYQPQHF	TGTGCCAGTAGTTTTCGGAGCTATCAGCCCCAGCATTTT
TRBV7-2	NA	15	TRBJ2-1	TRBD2	CASSLRLAGGHEQFF	TGTGCCAGCAGCTTACGACTAGCGGGGGGGCATGAGCAGTTCTTC
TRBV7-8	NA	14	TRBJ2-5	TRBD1	CASSFDRGRETQYF	TGTGCCAGCAGCTTCGACAGGGGTCGAGAGACCCAGTACTTC
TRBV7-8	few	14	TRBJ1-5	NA	CASSQEGSNQPQHF	TGTGCCAGCAGCCAAGAAGGTAGCAATCAGCCCCAGCATTTT
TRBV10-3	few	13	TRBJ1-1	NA	CATCRSRETEAFF	TGTGCCACCTGCCGCTCGCGAGAGACTGAAGCTTTCTTT
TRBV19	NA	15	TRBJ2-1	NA	CASSIDLRPYNEQFF	TGTGCCAGTAGTATAGATCTGAGACCCTATAATGAGCAGTTCTTC
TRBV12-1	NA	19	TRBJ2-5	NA	CASSFAAPWGGGLGETQYF	TGTGCCAGCAGCTTTGCGGCCCCCTGGGGGGGGGGGTTAGGAGAGACCCAGTACTTC
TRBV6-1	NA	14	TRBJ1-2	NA	CASSEKWGYDGYTF	TGTGCCAGCAGTGAAAAATGGGGGTACGATGGCTACACCTTC
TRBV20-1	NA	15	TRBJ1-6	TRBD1	CSAIRDRGVHSPLHF	TGCAGTGCTATCCGGGACAGGGGTGTACATTCACCCCTCCACTTT
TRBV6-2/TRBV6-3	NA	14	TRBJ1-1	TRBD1	CASSLDRGLTEAFF	TGTGCCAGCAGCCTGGACAGGGGGCTCACTGAAGCTTTCTTT